The clone carrying this T cell receptor beta chain was observed many times. These data originate in a study of T cells in Graves' hyperthyroidism and ophthalmopathy. Study information: Pretreatment peripheral blood was obtained at initial diagnosis.

Newly diagnosed hyperthyroidism, duration under 2 months, in patients aged 18 to 65. Diagnostic assessment was based on clinical symptoms, serum thyroxine and TRAb, thyroid ultrasound and orbital computed tomography. Cells are PBMCs isolated from over 7.5 ml of fresh blood. There were TCR beta CDR3 regions amplified from RNA transcripts. The HTBI primer set was used in a first-round RT-PCR of the TCR CDR3. TCRdb re-called the multiplex PCR reads with MiXCR, one entry per CDR3 protein. Here the sample spans 650,000 to 700,000 distinct CDR3 sequences, roughly 17% being singletons. Germline loops: CDR1 SGHTA, CDR2 FQGTGA. V was shortened by 5 bases and J by 5 bases, with 18 bases between the two germline ends. This CDR3 has 15 residues.

The sample taken for sequencing was blood. The sequence came from a man aged 45 to 65 with Graves' hyperthyroidism. The J gene is TRBJ2-5, the V gene TRBV7-3; TRBD1 is a possible D gene (6 bases). CDR3 bases: TGTGCCAGCAGCCGTACAGGGCTACCAGGGGAGACCCAGTACTTC. It codes for CASSRTGLPGETQYF.